This entry features one T cell receptor beta chain sequence. This sample was included in a study of blood T cell repertoires in COVID-19. Study summary: Samples taken during acute and convalescent COVID-19 were collected in the United States, Italy and Spain. The cDNA or gDNA used as material had been derived from T cells, B-cell-depleted T cells, or PBMCs.

Per the germline V gene, CDR1 is LGHDT and CDR2 is YNNKEL (reference sequence). CDR3 length: 14 amino acids. The V and J ends lost 0 bases and 8 bases respectively, with 13 bases between them. Per the authors' pipeline: From reference gene primer amplification, estimates of nucleated cell counts were derived. The assay was immunoSEQ multiplex PCR, and TCRdb's table has in-frame clones only and misses some. V, J and clone size reflect that table, while D and trimming were determined from the DNA. This sample has 200,000 to 250,000 clones, with 85% to 90% found just once. Recruited during active infection, patients (from Seattle) were subsequently followed longitudinally.

The clonotype originates from a young man with COVID-19, enrolled during active disease. The V gene is TRBV3-1 (or the pseudogene TRBV3-2), the J gene TRBJ1-2; D is undetermined. The sample taken for sequencing was peripheral blood. The chain's CDR3 is CASSQDDGLKGYTF. CDR3 coding DNA: TGTGCCAGCAGCCAAGATGACGGGTTGAAGGGCTACACCTTC.